These T cell receptor beta chains were read from a single sample in a study of blood T cells in healthy people across ages. In TCRdb, the 5' RACE reads were re-called with MiXCR into one record per CDR3 protein. The table records 790,000 or so distinct CDR3 sequences, around 45% of them present only once. The sample taken for sequencing was blood. These TCRs come from a man older than 75 in good health. Each CDR3 is given with its conserved first and last residue. Each record gives: D gene, J gene, V gene, clone size, CDR3 length, CDR3 protein, CDR3 DNA. D genes are given only for firm matches. Only part of the rows carry a size: once, few, many, or a class if the clone is expanded.

>TRBD1|TRBJ1-1|TRBV20-1|-|11
CSAEQGGEAFF
TGCAGTGCGGAACAGGGGGGTGAAGCTTTCTTT
>TRBD2|TRBJ2-1|TRBV24-1|once|16
CATSDGKTSGSSEQFF
TGTGCCACCAGTGACGGGAAAACTAGCGGGAGTTCCGAGCAGTTCTTC
>-|TRBJ2-3|TRBV7-8|many|12
CASTSSTDTQYF
TGTGCCAGCACTTCTAGCACAGATACGCAGTATTTT
>-|TRBJ1-2|TRBV29-1|-|12
CSVVREGYGYTF
TGCAGCGTTGTCAGGGAGGGCTATGGCTACACCTTC
>-|TRBJ2-5|TRBV24-1|-|14
CATSGDGNQETQYF
TGTGCCACCAGTGGGGACGGTAACCAAGAGACCCAGTACTTC
>TRBD2|TRBJ2-7|TRBV5-1|-|19
CASSLVGERTSGRNREQYF
TGCGCCAGCAGCTTGGTGGGGGAGAGGACTAGCGGGAGAAACCGCGAGCAGTACTTC
>TRBD2|TRBJ2-3|TRBV5-1|-|15
CASSLEGREADTQYF
TGCGCCAGCAGCTTGGAAGGGAGGGAGGCAGATACGCAGTATTTT
>-|TRBJ2-1|TRBV7-3|-|13
CASSLFLVGEQFF
TGTGCCAGCAGCTTATTTCTAGTTGGTGAGCAGTTCTTC
>TRBD2|TRBJ2-7|TRBV7-9|few|15
CASSQRGGQTYEQYF
TGTGCCAGCAGCCAGCGGGGGGGACAAACCTACGAGCAGTACTTC
>TRBD2|TRBJ2-7|TRBV30|-|19
CAWSVIHYLGDSGTYEQYF
TGTGCCTGGAGTGTAATCCACTACCTAGGGGATAGCGGGACCTACGAGCAGTACTTC
>-|TRBJ1-5|TRBV6-1|-|13
CAIRAESNQPQHF
TGTGCCATACGGGCGGAAAGCAATCAGCCCCAGCATTTT
>TRBD1|TRBJ1-5|TRBV29-1|-|13
CSGQEGAGGPQHF
TGCAGCGGCCAAGAGGGGGCGGGAGGGCCCCAGCATTTT
>-|TRBJ2-1|TRBV7-9|few|14
CASSPGQNLGEQFF
TGTGCCAGCAGCCCGGGACAAAACTTGGGTGAGCAGTTCTTC
>TRBD1|TRBJ2-5|TRBV5-1|-|19
CASSFLGAGGGPLVETQYF
TGCGCCAGCAGCTTCCTCGGGGCAGGGGGCGGTCCGCTAGTAGAGACCCAGTACTTC
>-|TRBJ2-2|TRBV4-3|-|14
CASRITEGYGELFF
TGCGCCAGCAGAATAACAGAGGGTTATGGGGAGCTGTTTTTT
>TRBD1|TRBJ1-1|TRBV11-3|-|12
CASSGDRGVAFF
TGTGCCAGCAGCGGGGACAGGGGGGTTGCTTTCTTT
>-|TRBJ2-3|TRBV4-2|-|15
CASSQDVTHTDTRYF
TGTGCCAGCAGCCAAGATGTCACACACACAGATACGCGGTATTTT
>-|TRBJ2-7|TRBV5-1|-|15
CASSLPGRNLWEQYF
TGCGCCAGCAGCTTACCAGGACGTAACTTGTGGGAGCAGTACTTC
>TRBD1|TRBJ2-5|TRBV24-1|many|20
CATSDTKDRGRSPGQETQYF
TGTGCCACCAGTGATACAAAGGACAGGGGGCGATCTCCCGGCCAAGAGACCCAGTACTTC
>-|TRBJ2-3|TRBV20-1|few|13
CSARGDSTDTQYF
TGCAGTGCAAGGGGCGATAGCACAGATACGCAGTATTTT
>-|TRBJ1-2|TRBV29-1|-|16
CSVEVGTWTANYGYTF
TGCAGCGTTGAAGTAGGGACATGGACGGCTAACTATGGCTACACCTTC
>TRBD2|TRBJ2-1|TRBV6-5|-|16
CASSLTSSGRRRDQFF
TGTGCCAGCAGCCTTACTTCTAGCGGGAGAAGAAGGGATCAGTTCTTC
>-|TRBJ2-7|TRBV10-3|-|15
CAISEEGGSSYEQYF
TGTGCCATCAGTGAGGAAGGTGGGAGTTCCTACGAGCAGTACTTC
>-|TRBJ2-1|TRBV9|-|14
CASSVGTTYNEQFF
TGTGCCAGCAGCGTTGGGACAACCTACAATGAGCAGTTCTTC
>TRBD1|TRBJ2-5|TRBV7-7|-|15
CASSLPGGAWETQYF
TGTGCCAGCAGCTTACCAGGGGGCGCGTGGGAGACCCAGTACTTC
>-|TRBJ2-5|TRBV7-2|-|13
CASSQEPRETQYF
TGTGCCAGCAGCCAGGAACCCCGGGAGACCCAGTACTTC
>-|TRBJ2-5|TRBV29-1|once|13
CSVEGPRGETQYF
TGCAGCGTTGAAGGGCCCCGCGGAGAGACCCAGTACTTC
>-|TRBJ2-7|TRBV6-2/TRBV6-3|-|14
CASSNPRRGNEQYF
TGTGCCAGCAGTAATCCCCGAAGGGGCAACGAGCAGTACTTC
>TRBD1|TRBJ2-3|TRBV24-1|-|16
CATSDLGQGSGDTQYF
TGTGCCACCAGTGACCTGGGACAGGGCAGCGGAGATACGCAGTATTTT
>-|TRBJ2-7|TRBV7-8|-|13
CASSLVSSDEQYF
TGTGCCAGCAGCTTAGTAAGTTCAGACGAGCAGTACTTC